These 10 T cell receptor beta chains share one sample of origin, sequenced in a study of OX40 agonist ivuxolimab in advanced cancers. Generated by immunoSEQ multiplex PCR, the TCRdb table keeps only in-frame clones and is missing some. The table lists about 30,000 clones, under 95% of them singletons. The sequencing here drew on CD4+ or CD8+ T cells sorted from blood, taken in a trial of the OX40 agonist ivuxolimab. Receptors were obtained from an adult with an advanced solid tumor such as melanoma, head and neck, liver or kidney cancer.

This sequence joins TRBV28 and TRBJ2-7, with 9 bases aligning to TRBD1. Germline lookup yields CDR1 MDHEN and CDR2 SYDVKM. This CDR3 is built from 14 residues. V dropped 3 bases and J dropped 5; count of bases not matched to a gene: 5. CDR3: CASSFRDREDEQYF. The CDR3 region has the DNA TGTGCCAGCAGTTTCCGGGACAGGGAGGACGAGCAGTACTTC. Based on the CDR3 plus reference TRBV28 and TRBJ2-7, the full variable domain is DVKVTQSSRYLVKRTGEKVFLECVQDMDHENMFWYRQDPGLGLRLIYFSYDVKMKEKGDIPEGYSVSREKKERFSLILESASTNQTSMYLCASSFRDREDEQYFGPGTRLTVT.

V is TRBV7-9 and J is TRBJ1-1; D ambiguous. Germline V gives CDR1 SEHNR, CDR2 FQNEAQ (reference sequence). This CDR3 comprises 12 residues. V was pared by 5 bases and J by 8 bases, with 12 bases between. The CDR3 loop is CASSPTIFEAFF. The DNA for the CDR3 is TGTGCCAGCAGCCCGACAATTTTCGAAGCTTTCTTT.

The rearrangement uses TRBV7-9 and TRBJ2-3; 7 bases are a match to TRBD2. Germline V gene lookup returns CDR1 SEHNR and CDR2 FQNEAQ (reference sequence). The CDR3 totals 16 residues. The V gene end was trimmed by 1 base and the J gene end by 4 bases; junction bases not matched to a gene: 8. The CDR3 here is CASSLGGRAGSDTQYF. For the CDR3, the DNA is TGTGCCAGCAGCTTAGGGGGGAGGGCCGGGTCAGATACGCAGTATTTT.

CDR3: CASSEMGQGMNTEAFF. The CDR3 nucleotides read TGTGCCAGCAGTGAGATGGGACAGGGAATGAACACTGAAGCTTTCTTT. The rearrangement joins TRBV2 to TRBJ1-1; TRBD1 matches at 9 bases. The V segment lost 3 bases and the J segment 0 bases; nucleotides outside the gene matches: 5. The germline gives CDR1 SNHLY, CDR2 FYNNEI. There are 16 residues in the CDR3. Full variable domain (outside the CDR3, taken from reference TRBV2 and TRBJ1-1): EPEVTQTPSHQVTQMGQEVILRCVPISNHLYFYWYRQILGQKVEFLVSFYNNEISEKSEIFDDQFSVERPDGSNFTLKIRSTKLEDSAMYFCASSEMGQGMNTEAFFGQGTRLTVV.

The genes are TRBV10-3 and TRBJ1-2; tentative D call: TRBD1 (6 bases). Germline loops: CDR1 ENHRY, CDR2 SYGVKD. V gave up 7 bases and J gave up 4 bases, with 16 bases separating them. The CDR3 runs 14 residues. In DNA, the CDR3 is TGTGCCATCAAAGGAGGGGGGCCTGGCTATGGCTACACCTTC. Its protein product is CAIKGGGPGYGYTF.

V gene TRBV9 combines with J gene TRBJ2-1, with D perhaps TRBD1 (6 bases). Between the trimmed V and J ends, which lost 4 bases and 4 bases, there was a span of 12 bases. This CDR3 region has 14 residues. CDR1 SGDLS and CDR2 YYNGEE come from the germline V gene. The CDR3 DNA follows: TGTGCCAGCAGCCTCGGACAGCCATACAATGAGCAGTTCTTC. Its translation is CASSLGQPYNEQFF.

V usage is TRBV11-2 and J usage is TRBJ2-1, with D possibly called TRBD1 or TRBD2 (5 bases each). Trimming removed 5 bases from V and 5 bases from J, with 16 bases in between. This CDR3 is 15 amino acids long. Germline CDR1 SGHAT, CDR2 FQNNGV. CDR3 sequence (DNA): TGTGCCAGCAGCGGTCGTCAGGGACCCAACAATGAGCAGTTCTTC. Translating it yields CASSGRQGPNNEQFF.

This rearrangement joins TRBV6-5 to TRBJ2-2, with TRBD2 identical over 10 bases. The ends lost 7 bases at V and 7 bases at J; junction bases unmatched: 9. CDR1 is MNHEY and CDR2 is SVGAGI in the germline V gene. The CDR3 contains 15 residues. The CDR3 nucleotides are TGTGCCAGCACCTATATAGCGGGAGGTTTCGGGGAGCTGTTTTTT. Encoded protein: CASTYIAGGFGELFF.

The chain couples TRBV4-3 to TRBJ2-2; no reliable D call. Germline V gene sequence: CDR1 LGHNA, CDR2 YSLEER. Trimming cost V 0 bases and J 8 bases, with 13 bases left between them. The CDR3 consists of 15 residues. The CDR3 spells CASSQDRITSGELFF. CDR3 coding DNA: TGCGCCAGCAGCCAAGATCGGATAACATCGGGGGAGCTGTTTTTT.

The J gene is TRBJ2-3, the V gene TRBV27; TRBD1 aligns across 9 bases. The CDR3 length is 15 residues. V dropped 7 bases and J dropped 0; count of bases not matched to a gene: 5. Per germline, CDR1 MNHEY and CDR2 SMNVEV (reference sequence). The CDR3 bases are TGTGCCAGCACTCTAGGACAGGGGAGCACAGATACGCAGTATTTT. Translating it yields CASTLGQGSTDTQYF.